The source of this TCR beta chain is a study of shared clonotypes between healthy human individuals. This CDR3 is built from 17 residues. Trimming cost V 2 bases and J 0 bases, with 13 bases left between them. The germline CDR1 and CDR2 sequences are MNHNS and SASEGT. The table came from immunoSEQ multiplex PCR; TCRdb's copy has only in-frame clones and leaves some out. This table has about 1.4 million clones, roughly 96% appearing once. The sequence was obtained from a man aged 30 to 39 in good health. The sample consisted of naive CD4+ T cells sorted from blood. Regarding subset: CD45RA+ positively selected. This rearrangement joins TRBV6-1 to TRBJ1-4; D gene unclear. The CDR3 bases are TGTGCCAGCAGTGAACTGACCCTGGGCGCAACTAATGAAAAACTGTTTTTT. It is translated as CASSELTLGATNEKLFF.